This TCR beta chain was identified during a study of response to subunit inactivated influenza vaccine. Study-wide results and limits: With each seasonal influenza vaccination, the authors suggested, few new T cells are recruited.

The V end lost 2 bases, the J end lost 6 bases, and 19 bases lay between the germline ends. The CDR3 is made up of 16 amino acids. Germline V gene sequence: CDR1 KGHSH, CDR2 LQKENI. One entry per CDR3 protein results from TCRdb running MiXCR on the RT-PCR reads. The sample includes around 300,000 distinct CDR3 sequences, approximately 23% of them seen just once. This clonotype occurred a few times. Its antigen is undetermined. The rearrangement joins TRBV18 to TRBJ1-2; tentatively, D is TRBD1 (5 bases). This specimen was PBMCs from blood, taken less than 22 months after vaccination. The receptor comes from a man aged 50-75 years who received an inactivated influenza vaccine. DNA for the CDR3: TGTGCCAGCTCACCAACGAATGCAGGGAGGGCGAATGGCTACACCTTC. Protein: CASSPTNAGRANGYTF. Full variable domain (outside the CDR3, taken from reference TRBV18 and TRBJ1-2): NAGVMQNPRHLVRRRGQEARLRCSPMKGHSHVYWYRQLPEEGLKFMVYLQKENIIDESGMPKERFSAEFPKEGPSILRIQQVVRGDSAAYFCASSPTNAGRANGYTFGSGTRLTVV.